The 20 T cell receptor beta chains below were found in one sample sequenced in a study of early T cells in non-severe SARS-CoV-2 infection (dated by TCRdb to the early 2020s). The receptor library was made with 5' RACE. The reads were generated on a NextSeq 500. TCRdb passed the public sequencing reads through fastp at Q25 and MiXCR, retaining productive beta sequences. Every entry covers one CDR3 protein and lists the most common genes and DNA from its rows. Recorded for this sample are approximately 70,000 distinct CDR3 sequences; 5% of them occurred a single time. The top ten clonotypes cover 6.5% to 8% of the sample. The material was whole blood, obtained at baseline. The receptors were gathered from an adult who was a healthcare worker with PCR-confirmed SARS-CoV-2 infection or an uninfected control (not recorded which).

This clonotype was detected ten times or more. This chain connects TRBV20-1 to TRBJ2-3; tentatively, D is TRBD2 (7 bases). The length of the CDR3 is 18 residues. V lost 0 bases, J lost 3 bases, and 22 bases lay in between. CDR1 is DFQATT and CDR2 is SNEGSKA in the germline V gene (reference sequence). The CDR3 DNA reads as TGCAGTGCTAGAGATACGGGGAGGGGGACGGGCCGTACAGATACGCAGTATTTT. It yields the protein CSARDTGRGTGRTDTQYF.

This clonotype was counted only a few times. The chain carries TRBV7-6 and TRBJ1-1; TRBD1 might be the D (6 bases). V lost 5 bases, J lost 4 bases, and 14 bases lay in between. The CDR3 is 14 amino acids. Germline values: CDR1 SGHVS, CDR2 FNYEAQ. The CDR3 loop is CASSPTTGPTEAFF. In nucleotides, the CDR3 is TGTGCCAGCAGCCCTACGACAGGCCCCACTGAAGCTTTCTTT.

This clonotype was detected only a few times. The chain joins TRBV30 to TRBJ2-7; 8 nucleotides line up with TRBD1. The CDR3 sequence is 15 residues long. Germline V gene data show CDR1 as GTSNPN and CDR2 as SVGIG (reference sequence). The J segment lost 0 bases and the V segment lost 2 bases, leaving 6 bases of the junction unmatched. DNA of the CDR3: TGTGCCTGGAGTCCTCTAGGGACAGGCTCCTACGAGCAGTACTTC. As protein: CAWSPLGTGSYEQYF. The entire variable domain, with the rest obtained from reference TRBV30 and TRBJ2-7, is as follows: SQTIHQWPATLVQPVGSPLSLECTVEGTSNPNLYWYRQAAGRGLQLLFYSVGIGQISSEVPQNLSASRPQDRQFILSSKKLLLSDSGFYLCAWSPLGTGSYEQYFGPGTRLTVT.

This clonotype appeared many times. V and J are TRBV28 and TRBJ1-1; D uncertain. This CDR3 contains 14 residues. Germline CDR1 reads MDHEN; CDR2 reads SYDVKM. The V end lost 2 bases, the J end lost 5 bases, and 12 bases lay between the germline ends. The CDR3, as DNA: TGTGCCAGCAGTTTACCGGGGAAGGGTACTGAAGCTTTCTTT. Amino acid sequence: CASSLPGKGTEAFF. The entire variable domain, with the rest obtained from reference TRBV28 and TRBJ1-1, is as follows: DVKVTQSSRYLVKRTGEKVFLECVQDMDHENMFWYRQDPGLGLRLIYFSYDVKMKEKGDIPEGYSVSREKKERFSLILESASTNQTSMYLCASSLPGKGTEAFFGQGTRLTVV.

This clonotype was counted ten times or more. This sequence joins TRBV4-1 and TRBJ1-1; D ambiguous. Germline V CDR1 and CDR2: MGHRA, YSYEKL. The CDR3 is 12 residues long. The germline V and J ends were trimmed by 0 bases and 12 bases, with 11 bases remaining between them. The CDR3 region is CASSQEAVRTFF. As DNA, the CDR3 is TGCGCCAGCAGCCAAGAGGCCGTGAGAACTTTCTTT.

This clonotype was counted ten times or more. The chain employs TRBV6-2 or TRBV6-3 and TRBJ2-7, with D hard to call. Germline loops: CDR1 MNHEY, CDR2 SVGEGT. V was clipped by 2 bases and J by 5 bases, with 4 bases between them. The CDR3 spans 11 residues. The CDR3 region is CASSYGHEQYF. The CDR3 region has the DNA TGTGCCAGCAGTTACGGCCACGAGCAGTACTTC.

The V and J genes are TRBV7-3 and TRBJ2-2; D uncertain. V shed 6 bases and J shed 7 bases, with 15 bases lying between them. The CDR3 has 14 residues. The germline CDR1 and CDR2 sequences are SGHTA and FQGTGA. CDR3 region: CASRGINNGGELFF. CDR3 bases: TGTGCCAGCAGGGGAATAAACAACGGCGGGGAGCTGTTTTTT.

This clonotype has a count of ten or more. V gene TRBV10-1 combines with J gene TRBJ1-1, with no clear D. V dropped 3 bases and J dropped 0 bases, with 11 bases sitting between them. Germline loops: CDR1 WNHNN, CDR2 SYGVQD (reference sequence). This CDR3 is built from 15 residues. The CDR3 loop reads CASSDEGRVNTEAFF. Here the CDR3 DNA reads TGCGCCAGCAGTGATGAAGGACGGGTGAACACTGAAGCTTTCTTT.

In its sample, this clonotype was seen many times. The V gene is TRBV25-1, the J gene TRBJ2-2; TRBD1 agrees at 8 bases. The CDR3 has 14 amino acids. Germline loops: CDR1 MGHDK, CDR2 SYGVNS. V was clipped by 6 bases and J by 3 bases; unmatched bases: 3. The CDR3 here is CASSGQGDTGELFF. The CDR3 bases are TGTGCCAGCAGCGGACAGGGAGACACCGGGGAGCTGTTTTTT. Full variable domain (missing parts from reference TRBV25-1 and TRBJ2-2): EADIYQTPRYLVIGTGKKITLECSQTMGHDKMYWYQQDPGMELHLIHYSYGVNSTEKGDLSSESTVSRIRTEHFPLTLESARPSHTSQYLCASSGQGDTGELFFGEGSRLTVL.

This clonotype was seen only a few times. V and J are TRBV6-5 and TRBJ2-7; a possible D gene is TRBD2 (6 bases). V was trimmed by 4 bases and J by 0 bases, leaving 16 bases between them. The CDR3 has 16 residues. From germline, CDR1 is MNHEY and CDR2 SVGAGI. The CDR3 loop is CASSSPNSGYSYEQYF. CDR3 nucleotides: TGTGCCAGCAGTTCTCCGAATAGCGGTTACTCCTACGAGCAGTACTTC.

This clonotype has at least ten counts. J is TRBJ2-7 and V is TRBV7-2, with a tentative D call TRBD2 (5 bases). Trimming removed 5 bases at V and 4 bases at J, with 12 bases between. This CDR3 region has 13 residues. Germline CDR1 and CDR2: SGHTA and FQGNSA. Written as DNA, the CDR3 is TGTGCCAGCAGCCCACAACCGGGATACGAGCAGTACTTC. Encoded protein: CASSPQPGYEQYF. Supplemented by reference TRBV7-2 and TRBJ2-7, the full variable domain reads GAGVSQSPSNKVTEKGKDVELRCDPISGHTALYWYRQSLGQGLEFLIYFQGNSAPDKSGLPSDRFSAERTGGSVSTLTIQRTQQEDSAVYLCASSPQPGYEQYFGPGTRLTVT.

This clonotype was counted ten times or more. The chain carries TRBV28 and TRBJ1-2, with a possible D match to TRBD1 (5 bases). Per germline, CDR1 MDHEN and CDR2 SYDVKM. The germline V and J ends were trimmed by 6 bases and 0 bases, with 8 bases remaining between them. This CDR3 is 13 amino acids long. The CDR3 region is CASSRATNYGYTF. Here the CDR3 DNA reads TGTGCCAGCAGCAGGGCGACTAACTATGGCTACACCTTC.

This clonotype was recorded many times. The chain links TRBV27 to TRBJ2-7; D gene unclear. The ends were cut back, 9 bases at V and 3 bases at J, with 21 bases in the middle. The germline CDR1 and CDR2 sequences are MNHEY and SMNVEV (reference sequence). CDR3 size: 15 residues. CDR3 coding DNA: TGTGCCAGTAGGGCCATAAGGGATCTCTACTACGAGCAGTACTTC. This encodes CASRAIRDLYYEQYF.

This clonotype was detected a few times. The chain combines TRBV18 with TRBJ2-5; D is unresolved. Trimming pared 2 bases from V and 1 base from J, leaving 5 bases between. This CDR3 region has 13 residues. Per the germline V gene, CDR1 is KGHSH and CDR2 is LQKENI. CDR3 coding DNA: TGTGCCAGCTCACCATATGCCCAAGAGACCCAGTACTTC. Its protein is CASSPYAQETQYF.

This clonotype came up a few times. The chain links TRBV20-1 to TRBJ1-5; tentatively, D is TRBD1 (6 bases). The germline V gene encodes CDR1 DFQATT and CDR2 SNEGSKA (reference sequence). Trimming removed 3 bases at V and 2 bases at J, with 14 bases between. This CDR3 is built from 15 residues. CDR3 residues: CSASGGQVGNQPQHF. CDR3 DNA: TGCAGTGCTAGTGGGGGGCAAGTCGGCAATCAGCCCCAGCATTTT.

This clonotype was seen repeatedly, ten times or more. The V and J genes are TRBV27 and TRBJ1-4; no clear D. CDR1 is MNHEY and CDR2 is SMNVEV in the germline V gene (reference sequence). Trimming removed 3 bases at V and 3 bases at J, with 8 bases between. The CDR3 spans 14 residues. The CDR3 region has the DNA TGTGCCAGCAGTTTGTCACGGTCTAATGAAAAACTGTTTTTT. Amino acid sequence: CASSLSRSNEKLFF.

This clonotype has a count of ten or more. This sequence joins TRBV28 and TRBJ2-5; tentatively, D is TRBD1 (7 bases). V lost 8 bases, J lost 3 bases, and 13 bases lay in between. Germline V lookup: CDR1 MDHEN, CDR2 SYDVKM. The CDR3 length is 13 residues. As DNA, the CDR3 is TGTGCCAGCCGGGGGACAGCGAAAGAGACCCAGTACTTC. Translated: CASRGTAKETQYF.

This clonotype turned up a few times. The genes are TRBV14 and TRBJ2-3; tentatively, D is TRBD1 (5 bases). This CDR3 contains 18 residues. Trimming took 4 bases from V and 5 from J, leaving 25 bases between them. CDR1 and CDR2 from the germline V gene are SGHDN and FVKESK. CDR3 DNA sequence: TGTGCCAGCAGCCCCGCCTCCTTGGGGCATGGGTTGGTAGATACGCAGTATTTT. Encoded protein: CASSPASLGHGLVDTQYF.

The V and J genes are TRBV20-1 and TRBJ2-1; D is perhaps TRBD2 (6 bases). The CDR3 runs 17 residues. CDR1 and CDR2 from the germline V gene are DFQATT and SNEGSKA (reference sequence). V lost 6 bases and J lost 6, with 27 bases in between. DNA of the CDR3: TGCAGTGCCCGTCCGCGGGAAGGGCGCCTCCGAAGCAATGAGCAGTTCTTC. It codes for CSARPREGRLRSNEQFF.

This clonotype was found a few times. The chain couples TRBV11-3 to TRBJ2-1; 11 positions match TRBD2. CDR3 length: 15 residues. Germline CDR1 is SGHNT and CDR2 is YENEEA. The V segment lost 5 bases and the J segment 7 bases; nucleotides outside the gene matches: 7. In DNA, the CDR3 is TGTGCCAGCAGCGGAGGCCTAGCGGGAGGAAATGAGCAGTTCTTC. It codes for CASSGGLAGGNEQFF.